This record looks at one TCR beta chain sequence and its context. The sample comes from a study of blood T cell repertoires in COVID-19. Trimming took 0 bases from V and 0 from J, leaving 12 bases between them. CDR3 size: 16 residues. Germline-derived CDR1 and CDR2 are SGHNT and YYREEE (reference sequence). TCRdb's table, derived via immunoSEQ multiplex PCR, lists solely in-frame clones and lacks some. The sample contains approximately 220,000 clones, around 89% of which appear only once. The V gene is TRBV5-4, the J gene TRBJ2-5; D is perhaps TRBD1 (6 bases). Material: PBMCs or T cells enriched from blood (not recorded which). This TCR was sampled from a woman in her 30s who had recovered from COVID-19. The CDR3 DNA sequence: TGTGCCAGCAGCTTGGACCCGACAGGCTACCAAGAGACCCAGTACTTC. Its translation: CASSLDPTGYQETQYF.